The 9 T cell receptor beta chains given below trace back to one sample, sequenced in a study of response to subunit inactivated influenza vaccine. MiXCR was run by TCRdb on the RT-PCR reads, yielding one entry per CDR3 protein. Among hundreds of thousands of distinct CDR3 sequences listed, approximately 14% were seen once. Sample: PBMCs from blood, taken about 13 days after vaccination. The receptor source for this set is a man in his fifties or sixties who received an inactivated influenza vaccine.

In this sample, this clonotype turned up many times. The J gene is TRBJ2-5, the V gene TRBV10-3; TRBD2 matches at 10 bases. The CDR3 loop spans 18 amino acids. Trimming took 2 bases from V and 2 from J; bases not matched to a gene: 11. Germline CDR1 and CDR2: ENHRY and SYGVKD. The CDR3 DNA is TGTGCCATCAGTGAGGGAAGAGGAGCGGGGGGGGGACAAGAGACCCAGTACTTC. Translation gives CAISEGRGAGGGQETQYF.

This chain connects TRBV6-2 or TRBV6-3 to TRBJ2-7, with TRBD1 matching over 8 bases. V was pared by 8 bases and J by 3 bases, with 12 bases of the junction left unmatched. This CDR3 contains 15 residues. CDR1 is MNHEY, CDR2 SVGEGT, per germline. CDR3 DNA sequence: TGTGCCAGCTCACGCCCTGACAGGGGACACTACGAGCAGTACTTC. Its protein is CASSRPDRGHYEQYF.

This clonotype was recorded a few times. The chain uses TRBV6-1 and TRBJ2-1; 9 bases match TRBD1. Unmatched junction bases numbered 10, after V lost 1 base and J lost 12 bases. The CDR3 consists of 15 residues. CDR1 is MNHNS, CDR2 SASEGT, per germline. The CDR3 is CASSEVRDRDIGQFF. The CDR3 DNA reads as TGTGCCAGCAGTGAAGTTCGGGACAGGGATATCGGGCAGTTCTTC.

There are a few counts of this clonotype. V and J are TRBV18 and TRBJ2-3; 9 bases match TRBD2. The CDR3 consists of 16 residues. V shed 6 bases and J 3 bases; nucleotides not matched to a gene: 10. Per the germline V gene, CDR1 is KGHSH and CDR2 is LQKENI. CDR3 protein: CASSPRGGGATDTQYF. CDR3 sequence (DNA): TGTGCCAGCTCGCCTCGTGGCGGGGGGGCGACAGATACGCAGTATTTT. The variable domain in full, completed from reference TRBV18 and TRBJ2-3, reads NAGVMQNPRHLVRRRGQEARLRCSPMKGHSHVYWYRQLPEEGLKFMVYLQKENIIDESGMPKERFSAEFPKEGPSILRIQQVVRGDSAAYFCASSPRGGGATDTQYFGPGTRLTVL.

Here the CDR3 reads CASSFQSSGNTIYF. The CDR3 DNA follows: TGTGCCAGCAGTTTCCAGAGCTCTGGAAACACCATATATTTT. The chain carries TRBV12-3 or TRBV12-4 and TRBJ1-3; D unclear. Trimming left V 3 bases short and J 0 bases short, with 6 bases between. This CDR3 is 14 amino acids long.

This clonotype was picked up many times. The V gene is TRBV24-1, the J gene TRBJ2-3; 10 nucleotides line up with TRBD2. CDR3 length: 16 residues. Trimming took 4 bases from V and 3 from J; bases not matched to a gene: 6. CDR1 is KGHDR, CDR2 SFDVKD, per germline. The CDR3 reads CATSETGTSATDTQYF. In nucleotides, the CDR3 is TGTGCCACCAGTGAGACCGGGACTAGCGCTACAGATACGCAGTATTTT.

This clonotype appeared a single time. The chain carries TRBV29-1 and TRBJ2-1, with 7 bases lining up with TRBD1. The germline V gene has CDR1 SQVTM and CDR2 ANQGSEA. J gave up 8 bases and V 7 bases, and 20 bases lay outside the gene matches. The CDR3 loop spans 16 amino acids. CDR3 in amino acids: CSAPELGTVHLDEQFF. The CDR3 DNA sequence: TGCAGCGCTCCAGAATTGGGGACAGTCCATCTCGATGAGCAGTTCTTC.

This clonotype was counted between two and nine times. The chain joins TRBV13 to TRBJ1-4; D is uncertain. CDR1 is PRHDT and CDR2 is FYEKMQ in the germline V gene (reference sequence). This CDR3 has 16 amino acids. V was pared by 5 bases and J by 0 bases, with 13 bases between. The CDR3 region has the DNA TGTGCCAGCAGCGATCGGCGGACTGCAACTAATGAAAAACTGTTTTTT. Translation gives CASSDRRTATNEKLFF. Full variable domain (missing parts from reference TRBV13 and TRBJ1-4): AAGVIQSPRHLIKEKRETATLKCYPIPRHDTVYWYQQGPGQDPQFLISFYEKMQSDKGSIPDRFSAQQFSDYHSELNMSSLELGDSALYFCASSDRRTATNEKLFFGSGTQLSVL.

In its sample, this clonotype was seen a few times. V usage is TRBV5-1 and J usage is TRBJ2-5, with D possibly TRBD1 on 5 matching bases. The CDR3 contains 13 residues. The ends were cut back, 5 bases at V and 3 bases at J, with 11 bases in the middle. Germline V CDR1 and CDR2: SGHRS, YFSETQ. The DNA for the CDR3 is TGCGCCAGCAGGCCAGGGTATGAAGAGACCCAGTACTTC. This codes for CASRPGYEETQYF.